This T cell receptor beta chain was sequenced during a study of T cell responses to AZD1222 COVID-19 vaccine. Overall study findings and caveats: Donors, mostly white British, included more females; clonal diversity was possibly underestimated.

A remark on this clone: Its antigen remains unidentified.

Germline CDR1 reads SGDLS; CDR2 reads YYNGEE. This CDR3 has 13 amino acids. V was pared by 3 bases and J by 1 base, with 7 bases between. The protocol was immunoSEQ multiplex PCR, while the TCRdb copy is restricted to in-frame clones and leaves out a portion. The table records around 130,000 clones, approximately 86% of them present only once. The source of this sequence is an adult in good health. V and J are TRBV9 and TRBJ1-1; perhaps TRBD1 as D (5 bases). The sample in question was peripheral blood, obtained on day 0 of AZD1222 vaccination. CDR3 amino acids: CASSAGGNTEAFF. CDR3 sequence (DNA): TGTGCCAGCAGCGCCGGGGGGAACACTGAAGCTTTCTTT.